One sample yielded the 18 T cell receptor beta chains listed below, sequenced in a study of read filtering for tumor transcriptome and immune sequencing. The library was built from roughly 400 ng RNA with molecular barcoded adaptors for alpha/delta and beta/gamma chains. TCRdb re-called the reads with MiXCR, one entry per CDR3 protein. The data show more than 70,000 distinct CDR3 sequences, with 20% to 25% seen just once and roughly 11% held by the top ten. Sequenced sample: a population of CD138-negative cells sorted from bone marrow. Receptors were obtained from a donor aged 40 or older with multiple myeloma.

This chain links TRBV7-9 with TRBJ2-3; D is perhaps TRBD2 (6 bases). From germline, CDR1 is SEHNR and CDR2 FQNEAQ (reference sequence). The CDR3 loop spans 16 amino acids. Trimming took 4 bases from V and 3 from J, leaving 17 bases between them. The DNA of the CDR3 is TGTGCCAGCAGCTCTATAGCGGCCCTACGGACAGATACGCAGTATTTT. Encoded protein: CASSSIAALRTDTQYF. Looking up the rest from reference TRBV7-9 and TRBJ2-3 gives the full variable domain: DTGVSQNPRHKITKRGQNVTFRCDPISEHNRLYWYRQTLGQGPEFLTYFQNEAQLEKSRLLSDRFSAERPKGSFSTLEIQRTEQGDSAMYLCASSSIAALRTDTQYFGPGTRLTVL.

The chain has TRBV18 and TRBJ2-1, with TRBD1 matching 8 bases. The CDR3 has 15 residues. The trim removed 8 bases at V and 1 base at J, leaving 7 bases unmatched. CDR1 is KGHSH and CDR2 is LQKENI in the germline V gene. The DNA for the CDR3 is TGTGCCAGCGCACACCGGGACAGGTCCTACAATGAGCAGTTCTTC. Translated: CASAHRDRSYNEQFF.

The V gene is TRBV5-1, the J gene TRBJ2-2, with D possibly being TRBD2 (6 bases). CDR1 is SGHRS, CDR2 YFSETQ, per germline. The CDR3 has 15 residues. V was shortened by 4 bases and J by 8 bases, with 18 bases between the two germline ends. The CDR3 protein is CASSLARLVPGELFF. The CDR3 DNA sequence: TGCGCCAGCAGCCTGGCACGACTAGTCCCAGGGGAGCTGTTTTTT.

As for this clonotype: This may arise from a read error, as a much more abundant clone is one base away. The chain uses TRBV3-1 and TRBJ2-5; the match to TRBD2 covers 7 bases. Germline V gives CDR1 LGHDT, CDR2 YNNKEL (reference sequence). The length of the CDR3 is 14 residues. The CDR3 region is CASSQDLGGKTRYF. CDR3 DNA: TGTGCCAGCAGCCAAGATCTGGGGGGGAAGACCCGGTACTTC.

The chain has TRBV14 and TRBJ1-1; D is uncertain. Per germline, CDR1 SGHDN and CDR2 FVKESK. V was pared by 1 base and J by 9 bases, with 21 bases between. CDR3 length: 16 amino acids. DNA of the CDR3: TGTGCCAGCAGCCAAGCAGTATTTGGTTGGCAGACTAAAGCTTTCTTT. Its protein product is CASSQAVFGWQTKAFF.

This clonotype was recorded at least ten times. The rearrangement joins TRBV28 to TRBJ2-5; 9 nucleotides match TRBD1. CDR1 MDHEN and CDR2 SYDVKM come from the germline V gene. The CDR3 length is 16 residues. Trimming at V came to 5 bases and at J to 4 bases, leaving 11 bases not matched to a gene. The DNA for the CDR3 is TGTGCCAGCAGTGCCTCCGGGACAGGGCCTCCAGAGACCCAGTACTTC. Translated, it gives CASSASGTGPPETQYF.

CDR3 sequence reads: CASILGQWKQFF. DNA of the CDR3: TGTGCCAGCATCTTAGGCCAGTGGAAGCAGTTCTTC. This chain connects TRBV2 to TRBJ2-1; D is uncertain. CDR1 and CDR2 (germline): SNHLY, FYNNEI. This CDR3 is 12 amino acids long. Trimming pared 7 bases from V and 11 bases from J, leaving 15 bases between.

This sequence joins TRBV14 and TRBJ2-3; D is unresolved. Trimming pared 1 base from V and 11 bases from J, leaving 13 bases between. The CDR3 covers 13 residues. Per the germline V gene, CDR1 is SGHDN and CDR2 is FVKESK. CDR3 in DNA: TGTGCCAGCAGCCAAGGCTGGGCCGTCCGGCAGTATTTT. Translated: CASSQGWAVRQYF.

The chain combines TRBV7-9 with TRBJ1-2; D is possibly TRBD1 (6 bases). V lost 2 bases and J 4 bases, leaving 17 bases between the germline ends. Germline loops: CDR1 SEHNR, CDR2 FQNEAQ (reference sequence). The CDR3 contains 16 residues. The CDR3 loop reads CASSLPQMDRIYGYTF. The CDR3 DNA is TGTGCCAGCAGCTTACCGCAGATGGACAGAATCTATGGCTACACCTTC.

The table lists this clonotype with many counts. The DNA for the CDR3 is TGCGCCAGCAGCTCCCCCGTGGCTAGCGGTAGCTCCTACGAGCAGTACTTC. Residues: CASSSPVASGSSYEQYF. The chain carries TRBV4-1 and TRBJ2-7; TRBD2 aligns across 7 bases. The CDR3 runs 17 residues. V trimming: 5 bases; J trimming: 0 bases; junction bases outside the gene matches: 13. Germline V gene sequence: CDR1 MGHRA, CDR2 YSYEKL.

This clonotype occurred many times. The CDR3 DNA follows: TGTGCCAGCAGCTACAGGGAAGAAAGAGGGGGGAACACCGGGGAGCTGTTTTTT. Translation: CASSYREERGGNTGELFF. The chain is built from TRBV11-2 and TRBJ2-2; D is possibly TRBD1 (6 bases). The CDR3 runs to 18 residues. Germline lookup yields CDR1 SGHAT and CDR2 FQNNGV. V gave up 4 bases and J gave up 1 base, with 19 bases separating them.

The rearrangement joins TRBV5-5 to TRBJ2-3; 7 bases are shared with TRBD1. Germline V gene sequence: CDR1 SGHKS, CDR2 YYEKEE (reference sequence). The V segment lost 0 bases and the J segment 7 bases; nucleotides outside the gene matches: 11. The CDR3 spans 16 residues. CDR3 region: CASSLGWGQSSYTQYF. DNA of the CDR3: TGTGCCAGCAGCTTGGGGTGGGGACAGTCCTCTTATACGCAGTATTTT.

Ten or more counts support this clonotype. The chain's CDR3 is CASSVAFSGGAGETQYF. CDR3 sequence (DNA): TGCGCCAGCAGCGTCGCCTTTAGCGGGGGGGCCGGGGAGACCCAGTACTTC. The chain links TRBV5-1 to TRBJ2-5; 11 bases align to TRBD2. With V trimmed by 4 bases and J by 5 bases, 13 bases remained unmatched. The CDR3 loop spans 17 amino acids. The germline V gene encodes CDR1 SGHRS and CDR2 YFSETQ.

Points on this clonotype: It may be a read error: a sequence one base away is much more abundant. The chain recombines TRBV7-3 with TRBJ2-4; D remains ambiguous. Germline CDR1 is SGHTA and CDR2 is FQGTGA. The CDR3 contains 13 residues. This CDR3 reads CAGSPGFGDIQYF. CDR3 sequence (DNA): TGTGCCGGCAGCCCCGGGTTTGGCGACATTCAGTACTTC.

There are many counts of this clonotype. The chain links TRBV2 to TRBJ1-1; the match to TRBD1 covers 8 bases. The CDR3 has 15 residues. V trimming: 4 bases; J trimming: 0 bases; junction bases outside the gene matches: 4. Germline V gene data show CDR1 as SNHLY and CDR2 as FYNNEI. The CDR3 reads CASSGDRLLNTEAFF. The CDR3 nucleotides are TGTGCCAGCAGTGGGGACAGGCTCCTGAACACTGAAGCTTTCTTT.

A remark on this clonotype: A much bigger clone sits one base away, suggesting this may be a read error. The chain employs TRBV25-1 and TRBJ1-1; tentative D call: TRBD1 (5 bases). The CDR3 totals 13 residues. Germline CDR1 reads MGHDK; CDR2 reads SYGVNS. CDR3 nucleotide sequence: TGTGCCAGCATCCCACAGGTTGGCACTGAAGCTCTCTTT. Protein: CASIPQVGTEALF.

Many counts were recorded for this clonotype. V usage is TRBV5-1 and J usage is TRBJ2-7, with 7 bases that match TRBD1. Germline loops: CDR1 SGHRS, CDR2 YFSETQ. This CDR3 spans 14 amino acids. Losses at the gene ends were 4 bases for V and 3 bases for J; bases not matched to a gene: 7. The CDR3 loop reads CASSTGTAVYEQYF. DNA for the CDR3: TGCGCCAGCAGCACAGGGACAGCCGTCTACGAGCAGTACTTC. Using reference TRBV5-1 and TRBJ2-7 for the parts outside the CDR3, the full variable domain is KAGVTQTPRYLIKTRGQQVTLSCSPISGHRSVSWYQQTPGQGLQFLFEYFSETQRNKGNFPGRFSGRQFSNSRSEMNVSTLELGDSALYLCASSTGTAVYEQYFGPGTRLTVT.

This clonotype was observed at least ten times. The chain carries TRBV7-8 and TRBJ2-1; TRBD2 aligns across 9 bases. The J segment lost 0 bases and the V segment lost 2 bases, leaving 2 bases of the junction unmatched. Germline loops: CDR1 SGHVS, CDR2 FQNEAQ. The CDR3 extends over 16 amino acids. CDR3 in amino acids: CASSLLAGSSYNEQFF. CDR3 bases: TGTGCCAGCAGCTTACTAGCGGGGTCCTCCTACAATGAGCAGTTCTTC.